This T cell receptor beta chain was recorded in a study of response to subunit inactivated influenza vaccine. Findings and limits, study-wide: There was a suggestion from the authors that each seasonal influenza vaccination recruits few new T cells.

The CDR3 is made up of 17 amino acids. Germline loops: CDR1 MNHNS, CDR2 SASEGT. V lost 7 bases, J lost 2 bases, and 8 bases stayed unmatched. At least ten counts were recorded for this clonotype. Its cognate antigen is unknown. TCRdb re-analysed the RT-PCR reads in MiXCR, keeping a single row per CDR3 protein. This sample has around 790,000 distinct CDR3 sequences, with 21% found just once. V usage is TRBV6-1 and J usage is TRBJ2-3; TRBD2 matches 14 bases. The TCR originated in a man in his fifties who received an inactivated influenza vaccine. Sequencing used PBMCs from blood, obtained roughly 5 days after vaccination. CDR3 in DNA: TGTGCCAGCACAAAGACTAGCGGGAGGGTCTTCACAGATACGCAGTATTTT. It is translated as CASTKTSGRVFTDTQYF.